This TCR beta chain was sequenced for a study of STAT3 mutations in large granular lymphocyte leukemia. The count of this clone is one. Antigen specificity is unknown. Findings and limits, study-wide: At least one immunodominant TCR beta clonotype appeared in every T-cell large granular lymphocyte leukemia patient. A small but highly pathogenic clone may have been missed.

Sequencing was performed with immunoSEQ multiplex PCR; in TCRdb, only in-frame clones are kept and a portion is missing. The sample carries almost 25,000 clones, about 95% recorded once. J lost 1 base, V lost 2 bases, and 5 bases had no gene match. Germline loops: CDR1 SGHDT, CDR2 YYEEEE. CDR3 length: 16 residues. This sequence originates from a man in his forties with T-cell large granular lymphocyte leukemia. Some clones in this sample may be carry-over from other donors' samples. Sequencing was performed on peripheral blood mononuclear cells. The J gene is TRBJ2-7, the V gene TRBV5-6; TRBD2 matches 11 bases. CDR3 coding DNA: TGTGCCAGCAGCTTTCTAGCGGGGGGCCAATCCTACGAGCAGTACTTC. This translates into CASSFLAGGQSYEQYF.